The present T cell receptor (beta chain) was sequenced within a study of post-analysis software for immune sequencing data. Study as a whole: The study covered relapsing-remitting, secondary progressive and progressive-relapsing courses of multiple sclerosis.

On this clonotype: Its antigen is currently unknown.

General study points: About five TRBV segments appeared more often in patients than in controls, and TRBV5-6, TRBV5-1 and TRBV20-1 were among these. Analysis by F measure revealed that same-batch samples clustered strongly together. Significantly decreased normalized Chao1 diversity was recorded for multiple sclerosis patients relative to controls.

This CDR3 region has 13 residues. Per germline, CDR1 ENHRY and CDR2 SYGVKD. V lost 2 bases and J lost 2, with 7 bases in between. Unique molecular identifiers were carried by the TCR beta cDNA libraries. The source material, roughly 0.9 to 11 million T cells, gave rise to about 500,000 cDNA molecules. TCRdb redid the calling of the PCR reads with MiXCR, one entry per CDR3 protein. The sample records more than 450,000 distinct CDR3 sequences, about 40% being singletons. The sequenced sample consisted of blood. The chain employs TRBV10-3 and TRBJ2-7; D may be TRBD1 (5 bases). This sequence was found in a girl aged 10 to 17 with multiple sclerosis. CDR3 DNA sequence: TGTGCCATCAGTGAGCAGGGTCCCTACGAGCAGTACTTC. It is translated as CAISEQGPYEQYF.